This T cell receptor beta chain was sequenced during a study of cytomegalovirus exposure and HLA in healthy donors. Study outcomes and limitations: Cytomegalovirus association was listed for under 200 TCR beta chains.

As for this clone: The target antigen is unknown.

Germline V gene sequence: CDR1 MNHNS, CDR2 SASEGT. The CDR3 totals 17 residues. V was trimmed by 1 base and J by 0 bases, leaving 15 bases between them. PCR employed 60 Vbeta and 13 Jbeta primers. The protocol was immunoSEQ multiplex PCR, while the TCRdb copy is restricted to in-frame clones and leaves out a portion. The sample consists of around 110,000 clones, around 62% of them appearing once. The receptor's source is a woman aged 40 to 55 in good health and CMV-seropositive. What was sequenced was PBMCs. The V and J genes are TRBV6-1 and TRBJ1-2; a weak D match, TRBD1 (6 bases). This CDR3 reads CASSEGGAGAPNYGYTF. CDR3 nucleotide sequence: TGTGCCAGCAGTGAAGGTGGAGCGGGGGCACCTAACTATGGCTACACCTTC.